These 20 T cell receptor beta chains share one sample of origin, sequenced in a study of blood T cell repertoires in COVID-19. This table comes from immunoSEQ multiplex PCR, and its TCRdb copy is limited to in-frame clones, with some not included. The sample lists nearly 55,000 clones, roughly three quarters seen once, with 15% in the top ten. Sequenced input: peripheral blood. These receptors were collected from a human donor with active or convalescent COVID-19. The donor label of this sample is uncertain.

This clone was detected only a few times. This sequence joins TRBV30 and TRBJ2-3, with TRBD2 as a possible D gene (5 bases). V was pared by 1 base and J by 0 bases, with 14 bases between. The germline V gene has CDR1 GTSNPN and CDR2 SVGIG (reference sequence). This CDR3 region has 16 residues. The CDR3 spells CAWSGRIFPSTDTQYF. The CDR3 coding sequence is TGTGCCTGGAGTGGGAGGATCTTTCCTAGCACAGATACGCAGTATTTT.

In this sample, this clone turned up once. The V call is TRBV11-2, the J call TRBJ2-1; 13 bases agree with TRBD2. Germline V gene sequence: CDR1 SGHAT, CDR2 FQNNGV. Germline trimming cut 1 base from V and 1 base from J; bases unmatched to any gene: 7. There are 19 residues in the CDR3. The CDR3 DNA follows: TGTGCCAGCAGCTTAGTACTAGCGGGAGGGCTTAGGTCCTACAATGAGCAGTTCTTC. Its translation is CASSLVLAGGLRSYNEQFF.

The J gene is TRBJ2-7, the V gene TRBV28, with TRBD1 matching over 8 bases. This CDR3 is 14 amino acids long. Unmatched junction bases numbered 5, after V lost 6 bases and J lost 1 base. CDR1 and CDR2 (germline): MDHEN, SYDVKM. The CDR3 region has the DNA TGTGCCAGCAGGGCGACAGGGGCTTCCTACGAGCAGTACTTC. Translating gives CASRATGASYEQYF.

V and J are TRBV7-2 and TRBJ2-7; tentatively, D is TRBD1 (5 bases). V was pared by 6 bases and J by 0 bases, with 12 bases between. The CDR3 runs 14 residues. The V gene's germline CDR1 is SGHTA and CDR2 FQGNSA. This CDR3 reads CASRPQGGSYEQYF. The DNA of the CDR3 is TGTGCCAGCAGGCCCCAGGGTGGCTCCTACGAGCAGTACTTC.

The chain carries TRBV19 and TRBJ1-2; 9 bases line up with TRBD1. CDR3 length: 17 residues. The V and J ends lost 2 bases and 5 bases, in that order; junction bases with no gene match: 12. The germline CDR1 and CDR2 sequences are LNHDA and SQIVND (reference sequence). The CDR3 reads CASSISDRGYWGYGYTF. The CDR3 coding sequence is TGTGCCAGTAGTATATCGGACAGGGGCTATTGGGGATATGGCTACACCTTC. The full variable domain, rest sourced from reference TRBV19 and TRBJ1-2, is DGGITQSPKYLFRKEGQNVTLSCEQNLNHDAMYWYRQDPGQGLRLIYYSQIVNDFQKGDIAEGYSVSREKKESFPLTVTSAQKNPTAFYLCASSISDRGYWGYGYTFGSGTRLTVV.

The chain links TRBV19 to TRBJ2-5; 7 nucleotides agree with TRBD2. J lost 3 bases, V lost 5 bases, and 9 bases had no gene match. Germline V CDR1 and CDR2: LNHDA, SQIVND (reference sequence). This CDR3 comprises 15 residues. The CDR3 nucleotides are TGTGCCAGTAGTCCGGCTTGGAGCGGGAAAGAGACCCAGTACTTC. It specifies CASSPAWSGKETQYF.

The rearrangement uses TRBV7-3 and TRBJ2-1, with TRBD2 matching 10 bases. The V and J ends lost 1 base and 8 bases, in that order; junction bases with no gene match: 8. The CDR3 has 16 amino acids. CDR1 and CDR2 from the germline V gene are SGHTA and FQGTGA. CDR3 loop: CASSLSLAGDFHEQFF. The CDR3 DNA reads TGTGCCAGCAGCTTAAGTCTAGCGGGAGATTTCCATGAGCAGTTCTTC.

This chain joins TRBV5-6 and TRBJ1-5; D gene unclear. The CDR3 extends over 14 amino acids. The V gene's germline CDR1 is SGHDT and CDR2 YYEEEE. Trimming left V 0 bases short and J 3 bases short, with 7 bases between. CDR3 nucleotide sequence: TGTGCCAGCAGCTTGGTACACCTCAATCAGCCCCAGCATTTT. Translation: CASSLVHLNQPQHF.

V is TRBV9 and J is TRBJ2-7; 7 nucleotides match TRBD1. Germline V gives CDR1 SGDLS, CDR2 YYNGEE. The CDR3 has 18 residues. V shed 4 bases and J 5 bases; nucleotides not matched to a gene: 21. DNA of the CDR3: TGTGCCAGCAGCACCACTGCCCAGACAGGGTCAATTCCCCACGAGCAGTACTTC. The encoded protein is CASSTTAQTGSIPHEQYF.

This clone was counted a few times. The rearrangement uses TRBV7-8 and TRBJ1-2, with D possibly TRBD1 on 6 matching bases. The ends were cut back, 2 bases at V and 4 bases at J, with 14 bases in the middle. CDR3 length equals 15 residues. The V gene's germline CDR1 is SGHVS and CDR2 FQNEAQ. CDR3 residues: CASSLTKGGAYGYTF. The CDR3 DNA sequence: TGTGCCAGCAGCTTAACCAAGGGGGGGGCCTATGGCTACACCTTC.

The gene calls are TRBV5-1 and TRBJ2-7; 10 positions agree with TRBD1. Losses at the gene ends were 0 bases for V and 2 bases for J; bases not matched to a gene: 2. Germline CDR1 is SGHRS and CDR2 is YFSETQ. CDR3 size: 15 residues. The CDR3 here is CASSLGGTGAYEQYF. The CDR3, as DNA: TGCGCCAGCAGCTTGGGGGGGACAGGGGCCTACGAGCAGTACTTC.

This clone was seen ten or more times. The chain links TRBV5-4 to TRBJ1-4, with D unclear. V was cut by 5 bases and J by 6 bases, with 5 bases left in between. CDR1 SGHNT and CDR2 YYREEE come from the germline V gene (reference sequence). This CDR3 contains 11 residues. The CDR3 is CASSSDEKLFF. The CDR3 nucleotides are TGTGCCAGCAGTTCTGATGAAAAACTGTTTTTT.

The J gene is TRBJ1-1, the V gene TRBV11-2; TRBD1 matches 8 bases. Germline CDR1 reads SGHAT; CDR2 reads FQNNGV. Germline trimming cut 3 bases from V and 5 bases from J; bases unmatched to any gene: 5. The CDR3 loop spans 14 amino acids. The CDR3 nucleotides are TGTGCCAGCAGCTTCGTCAGGGGGCTGACTGAAGCTTTCTTT. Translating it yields CASSFVRGLTEAFF.

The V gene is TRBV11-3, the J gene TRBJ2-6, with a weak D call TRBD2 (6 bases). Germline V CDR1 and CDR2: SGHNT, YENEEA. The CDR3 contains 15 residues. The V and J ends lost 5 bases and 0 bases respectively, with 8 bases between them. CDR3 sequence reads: CASSPGDSGANVLTF. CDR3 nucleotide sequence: TGTGCCAGCAGCCCGGGGGACTCTGGGGCCAACGTCCTGACTTTC.

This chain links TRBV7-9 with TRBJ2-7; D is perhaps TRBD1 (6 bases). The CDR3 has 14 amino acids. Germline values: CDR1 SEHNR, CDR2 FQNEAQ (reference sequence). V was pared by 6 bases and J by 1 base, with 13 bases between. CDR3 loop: CASRPQGFSYEQYF. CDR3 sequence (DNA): TGTGCCAGCAGGCCACAGGGCTTTTCCTACGAGCAGTACTTC. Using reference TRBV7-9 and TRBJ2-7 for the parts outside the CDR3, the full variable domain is DTGVSQNPRHKITKRGQNVTFRCDPISEHNRLYWYRQTLGQGPEFLTYFQNEAQLEKSRLLSDRFSAERPKGSFSTLEIQRTEQGDSAMYLCASRPQGFSYEQYFGPGTRLTVT.

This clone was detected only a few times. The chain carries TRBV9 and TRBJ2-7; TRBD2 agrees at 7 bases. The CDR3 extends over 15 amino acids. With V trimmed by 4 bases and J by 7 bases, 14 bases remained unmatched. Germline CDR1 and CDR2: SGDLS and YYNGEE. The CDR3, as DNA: TGTGCCAGCAGCCCTTACGGCGGCGGGAGTAGAGAGCAGTACTTC. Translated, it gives CASSPYGGGSREQYF.

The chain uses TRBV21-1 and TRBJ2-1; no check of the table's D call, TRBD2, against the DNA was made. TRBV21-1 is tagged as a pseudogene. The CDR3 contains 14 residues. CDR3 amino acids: CASSKGLATNEQFF. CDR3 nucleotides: TGTGCCAGCAGCAAGGGACTAGCAACCAATGAGCAGTTCTTC.

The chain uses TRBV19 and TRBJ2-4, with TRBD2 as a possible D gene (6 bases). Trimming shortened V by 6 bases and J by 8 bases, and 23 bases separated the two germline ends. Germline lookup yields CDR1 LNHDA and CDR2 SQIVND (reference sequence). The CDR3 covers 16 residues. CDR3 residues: CASRGTQTGPGDIQYF. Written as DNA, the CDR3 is TGTGCCAGTAGGGGGACCCAAACCGGGCCGGGGGACATTCAGTACTTC.

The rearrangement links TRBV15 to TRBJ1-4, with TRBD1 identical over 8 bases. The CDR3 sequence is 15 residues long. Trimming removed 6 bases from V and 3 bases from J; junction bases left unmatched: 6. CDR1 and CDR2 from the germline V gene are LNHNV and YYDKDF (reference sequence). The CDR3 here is CATRDDRGSNEKLFF. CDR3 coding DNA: TGTGCCACCAGGGATGACAGGGGTTCTAATGAAAAACTGTTTTTT.

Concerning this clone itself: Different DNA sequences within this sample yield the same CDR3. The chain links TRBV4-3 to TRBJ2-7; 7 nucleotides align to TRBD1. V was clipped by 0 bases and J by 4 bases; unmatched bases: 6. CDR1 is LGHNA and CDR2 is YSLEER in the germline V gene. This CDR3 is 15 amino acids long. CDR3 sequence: CASSQDRDSLYEQYF. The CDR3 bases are TGCGCCAGCAGCCAAGATAGGGACAGTTTGTACGAGCAGTACTTC.